A selection of T cell receptor beta chains follows, all from one sample in a study of T cells in Graves' hyperthyroidism and ophthalmopathy. A single record per CDR3 protein comes from TCRdb applying MiXCR to the multiplex PCR reads. The sample records some 740,000 distinct CDR3 sequences, 11% to 15% being singletons. The sequencing input was blood. These receptors were obtained from a woman in her late teens or twenties with Graves' hyperthyroidism. The CDR3 runs from the conserved cysteine through the conserved F or W. D genes are given only for firm matches. The size field is filled for only some rows; it gives once, few, many or a size class.

j_gene | d_gene | abundance | v_gene | CDR3nt | CDR3aa
TRBJ2-2 | TRBD1 | many | TRBV28 | TGTGCCAGCACCGGGACAGCGAACACCGGGGAGCTGTTTTTT | CASTGTANTGELFF
TRBJ2-7 | - | many | TRBV28 | TGTGCCAGCAGTTCAAACTCCGCAGTCTGGCGGGACTACGAGCAGTACTTC | CASSSNSAVWRDYEQYF
TRBJ2-6 | - | few | TRBV20-1 | TGCAGTGCTAGAGATCCCTGGTTTCCTGGGGCCAACGTCCTGACTTTC | CSARDPWFPGANVLTF
TRBJ1-4 | - | many | TRBV7-8 | TGTGCCAGCAGCTTAGCTCGTACAGGGAGGCCTAATGAAAAACTGTTTTTT | CASSLARTGRPNEKLFF
TRBJ2-7 | - | many | TRBV28 | TGTGCCAGCAGTAAGACAGTTCCCTACGAGCAGTACTTC | CASSKTVPYEQYF
TRBJ2-5 | TRBD1 | many | TRBV18 | TGTGCCAGCTCACCGACAGACAGGGAAGAGACCCAGTACTTC | CASSPTDREETQYF
TRBJ1-3 | TRBD1 | many | TRBV20-1 | TGCAGTGCTAGACCCGCCGGGACAGGATGTAACACCATATATTTT | CSARPAGTGCNTIYF
TRBJ1-1 | - | - | TRBV4-1 | TGCGCCAGCAGCCCGCTCTCCGGAGGAAACACTGAAGCTTTCTTT | CASSPLSGGNTEAFF
TRBJ2-1 | TRBD2 | many | TRBV7-2 | TGTGCCAGCAGCTCCTTGAGACGCGAAGCGGGAGGGGGCAATGAGCAGTTCTTC | CASSSLRREAGGGNEQFF
TRBJ1-5 | - | - | TRBV7-9 | TGTGCCAGCAGCTTAGAAGATGGAGTCTCGCATTTT | CASSLEDGVSHF
TRBJ1-1 | TRBD1 | many | TRBV6-1 | TGTGCCAGCAGTGAAGAACAGGGGGGGAGCACTGAAGCTTTCTTT | CASSEEQGGSTEAFF
TRBJ2-3 | - | many | TRBV12-3/TRBV12-4 | TGTGCCAGCAGTGGGACGAGCTGGGAGCCCACAGATACGCAGTATTTT | CASSGTSWEPTDTQYF
TRBJ1-1 | - | many | TRBV2 | TGTGCCAGCAGTGAGAGTGAGGGGAACACTGAAGCTTTCTTT | CASSESEGNTEAFF
TRBJ2-7 | - | - | TRBV4-1 | TGCGCCAGCAGCCTTCTCAAAGTGGGGCATGGGGTTACCTACGAGCAGTACTTC | CASSLLKVGHGVTYEQYF
TRBJ2-4 | TRBD2 | many | TRBV20-1 | TGCAGTGCTCCGGGGGAGGGACAAAACATTCAGTACTTC | CSAPGEGQNIQYF
TRBJ2-5 | - | few | TRBV9 | TGTGCCAGCAGCGTATCTGGCGGCCAAGAGACCCAGTACTTC | CASSVSGGQETQYF
TRBJ2-5 | - | few | TRBV28 | TGTGCCAGCAGTCCCCTCGCGGGCCATACCCAGTACTTC | CASSPLAGHTQYF